This T cell receptor beta chain was observed in a study of vaccination effects on CD4 cells after COVID-19. This clone showed up just once. Its antigen is as yet unknown. Produced via immunoSEQ multiplex PCR; TCRdb's table is partial and in-frame only. This repertoire shows more than 25,000 clones, around 70% found once; its top ten account for 28%. The CDR3 totals 17 residues. V lost 1 base to trimming and J lost 0 bases, with 14 bases between them. From germline, CDR1 is MNHNS and CDR2 SASEGT. Before sequencing, viral peptide pools were used by the ViraFEST assay to expand antigen-specific CD4+ T cells. When about ten days of culture had elapsed, CD4+ T cells were isolated.

This clonotype was sampled from a human donor who received a COVID-19 vaccine. The starting material was CD4+ T cells from PBMCs cultured with HCoV-229E spike peptides, obtained before COVID-19 vaccination. The rearrangement uses TRBV6-1 and TRBJ2-3, with D maybe TRBD2 (6 bases). CDR3 protein: CASSEEVAGYSTDTQYF. In DNA, the CDR3 is TGTGCCAGCAGTGAAGAGGTTGCGGGGTATAGCACAGATACGCAGTATTTT.